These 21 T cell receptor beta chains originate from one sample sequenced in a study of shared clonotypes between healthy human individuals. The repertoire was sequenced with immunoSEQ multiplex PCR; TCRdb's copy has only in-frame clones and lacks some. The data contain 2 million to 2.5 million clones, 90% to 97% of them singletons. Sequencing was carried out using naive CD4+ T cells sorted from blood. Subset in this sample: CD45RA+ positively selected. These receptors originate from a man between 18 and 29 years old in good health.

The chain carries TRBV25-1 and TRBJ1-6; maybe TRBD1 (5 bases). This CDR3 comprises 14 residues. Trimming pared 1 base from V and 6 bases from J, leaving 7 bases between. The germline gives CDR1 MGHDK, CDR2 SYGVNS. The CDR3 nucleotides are TGTGCCAGCAGTGAATCCGGGGCTAATTCACCCCTCCACTTT. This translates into CASSESGANSPLHF.

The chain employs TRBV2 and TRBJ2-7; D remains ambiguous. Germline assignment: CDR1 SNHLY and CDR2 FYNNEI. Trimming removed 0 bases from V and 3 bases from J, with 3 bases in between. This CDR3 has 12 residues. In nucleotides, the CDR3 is TGTGCCAGCAGTGAAGCCTACTACGAGCAGTACTTC. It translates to CASSEAYYEQYF.

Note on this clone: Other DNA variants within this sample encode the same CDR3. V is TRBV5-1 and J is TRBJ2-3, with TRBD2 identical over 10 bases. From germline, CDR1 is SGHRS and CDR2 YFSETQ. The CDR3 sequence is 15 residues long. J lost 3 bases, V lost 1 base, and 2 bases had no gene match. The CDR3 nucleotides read TGCGCCAGCAGCTTGACTAGCGGGGTAACAGATACGCAGTATTTT. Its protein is CASSLTSGVTDTQYF.

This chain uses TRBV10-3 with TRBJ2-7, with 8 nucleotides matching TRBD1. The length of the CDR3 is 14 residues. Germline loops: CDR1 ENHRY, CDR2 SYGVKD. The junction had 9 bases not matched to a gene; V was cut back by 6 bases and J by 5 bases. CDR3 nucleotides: TGTGCCATCAGAGATGCATTGACAGGGGACGAGCAGTACTTC. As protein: CAIRDALTGDEQYF.

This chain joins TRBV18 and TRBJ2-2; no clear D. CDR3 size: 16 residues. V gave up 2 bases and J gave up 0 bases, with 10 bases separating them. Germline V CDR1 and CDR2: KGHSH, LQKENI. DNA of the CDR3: TGTGCCAGCTCACCAGTACCTAACGCGAACACCGGGGAGCTGTTTTTT. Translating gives CASSPVPNANTGELFF.

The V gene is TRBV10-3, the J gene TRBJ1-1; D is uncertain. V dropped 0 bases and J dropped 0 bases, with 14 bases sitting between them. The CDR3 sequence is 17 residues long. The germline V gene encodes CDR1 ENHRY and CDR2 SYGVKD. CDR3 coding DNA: TGTGCCATCAGTGAGTCGAATGGCCGTACCTTGAACACTGAAGCTTTCTTT. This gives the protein CAISESNGRTLNTEAFF.

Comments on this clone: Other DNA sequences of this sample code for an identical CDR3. The CDR3 sequence: CASSLVAGSSYEQYF. For the CDR3, the DNA is TGTGCCAGCAGCTTAGTCGCAGGCAGCTCCTACGAGCAGTACTTC. The chain links TRBV7-2 to TRBJ2-7; D ambiguous. The CDR3 consists of 15 residues. Trimming cost V 1 base and J 0 bases, with 10 bases left between them. Germline lookup yields CDR1 SGHTA and CDR2 FQGNSA. The entire variable domain, with the rest obtained from reference TRBV7-2 and TRBJ2-7, is as follows: GAGVSQSPSNKVTEKGKDVELRCDPISGHTALYWYRQSLGQGLEFLIYFQGNSAPDKSGLPSDRFSAERTGGSVSTLTIQRTQQEDSAVYLCASSLVAGSSYEQYFGPGTRLTVT.

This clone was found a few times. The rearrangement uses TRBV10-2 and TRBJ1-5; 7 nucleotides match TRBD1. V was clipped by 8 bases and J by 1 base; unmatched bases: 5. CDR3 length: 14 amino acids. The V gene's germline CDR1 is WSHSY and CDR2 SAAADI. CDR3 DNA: TGCGCCAGCCTGGACAGGCTGAGCAATCAGCCCCAGCATTTT. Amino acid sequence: CASLDRLSNQPQHF.

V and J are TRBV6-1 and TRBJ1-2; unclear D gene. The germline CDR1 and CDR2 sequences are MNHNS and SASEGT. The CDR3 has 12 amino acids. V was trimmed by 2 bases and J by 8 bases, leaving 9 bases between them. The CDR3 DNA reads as TGTGCCAGCAGTGAACGGGCAGGAGGCTACACCTTC. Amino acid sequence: CASSERAGGYTF.

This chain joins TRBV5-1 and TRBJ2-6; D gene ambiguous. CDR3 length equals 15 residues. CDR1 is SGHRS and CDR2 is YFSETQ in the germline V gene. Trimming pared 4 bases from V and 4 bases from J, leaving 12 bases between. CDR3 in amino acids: CASSLITAGANVLTF. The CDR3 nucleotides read TGCGCCAGCAGCCTAATTACCGCAGGGGCCAACGTCCTGACTTTC. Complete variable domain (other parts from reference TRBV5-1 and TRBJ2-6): KAGVTQTPRYLIKTRGQQVTLSCSPISGHRSVSWYQQTPGQGLQFLFEYFSETQRNKGNFPGRFSGRQFSNSRSEMNVSTLELGDSALYLCASSLITAGANVLTFGAGSRLTVL.

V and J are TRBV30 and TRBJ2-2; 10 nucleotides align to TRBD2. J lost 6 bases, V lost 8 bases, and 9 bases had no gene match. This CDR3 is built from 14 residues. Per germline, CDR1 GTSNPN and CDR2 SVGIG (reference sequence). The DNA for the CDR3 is TGTGCCCGATCTAGCGGGAGTATCCCCGGGGAGCTGTTTTTT. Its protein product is CARSSGSIPGELFF.

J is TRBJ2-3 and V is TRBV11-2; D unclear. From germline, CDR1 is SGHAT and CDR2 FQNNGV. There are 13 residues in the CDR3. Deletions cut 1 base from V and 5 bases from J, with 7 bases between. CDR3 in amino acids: CASSLAVGDTQYF. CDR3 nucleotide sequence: TGTGCCAGCAGCTTAGCGGTGGGAGATACGCAGTATTTT.

CDR3 sequence: CSVERAGGSGRELFF. DNA for the CDR3: TGCAGCGTTGAAAGGGCAGGGGGCTCCGGTAGGGAGCTGTTTTTT. The chain couples TRBV29-1 to TRBJ2-2, with TRBD1 matching 8 bases. The CDR3 has 15 amino acids. The trim removed 2 bases at V and 9 bases at J, leaving 11 bases unmatched. The germline CDR1 and CDR2 sequences are SQVTM and ANQGSEA.

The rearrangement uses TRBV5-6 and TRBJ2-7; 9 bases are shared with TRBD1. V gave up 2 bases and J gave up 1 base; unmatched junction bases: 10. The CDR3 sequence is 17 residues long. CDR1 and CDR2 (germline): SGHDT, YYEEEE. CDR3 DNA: TGTGCCAGCAGCTTACAGACAGGGGGTGCTAGGTCCTACGAGCAGTACTTC. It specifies CASSLQTGGARSYEQYF.

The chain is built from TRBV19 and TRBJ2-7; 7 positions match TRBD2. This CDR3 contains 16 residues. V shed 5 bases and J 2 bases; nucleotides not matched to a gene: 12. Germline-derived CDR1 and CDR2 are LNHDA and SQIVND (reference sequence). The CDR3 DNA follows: TGTGCCAGTAGTTCAACCTCTAGCGGAAAACCCTACGAGCAGTACTTC. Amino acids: CASSSTSSGKPYEQYF.

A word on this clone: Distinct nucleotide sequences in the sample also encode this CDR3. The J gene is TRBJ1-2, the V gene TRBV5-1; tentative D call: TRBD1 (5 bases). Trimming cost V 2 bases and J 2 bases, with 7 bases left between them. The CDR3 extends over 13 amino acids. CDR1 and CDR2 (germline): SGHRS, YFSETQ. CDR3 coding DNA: TGCGCCAGCAGCTTAGGACAAAACTATGGCTACACCTTC. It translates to CASSLGQNYGYTF.

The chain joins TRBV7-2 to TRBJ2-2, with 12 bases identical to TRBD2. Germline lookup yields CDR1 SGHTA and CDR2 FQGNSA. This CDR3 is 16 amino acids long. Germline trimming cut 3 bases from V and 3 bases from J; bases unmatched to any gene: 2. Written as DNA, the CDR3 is TGTGCCAGCAGCTTTCTAGCGGGAGGGCACACCGGGGAGCTGTTTTTT. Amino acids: CASSFLAGGHTGELFF.

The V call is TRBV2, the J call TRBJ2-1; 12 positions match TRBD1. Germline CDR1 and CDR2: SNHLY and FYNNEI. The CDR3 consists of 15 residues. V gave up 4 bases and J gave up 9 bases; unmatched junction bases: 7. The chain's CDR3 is CASSGMGQGASEQFF. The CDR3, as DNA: TGTGCCAGCAGTGGGATGGGACAGGGGGCGAGTGAGCAGTTCTTC.

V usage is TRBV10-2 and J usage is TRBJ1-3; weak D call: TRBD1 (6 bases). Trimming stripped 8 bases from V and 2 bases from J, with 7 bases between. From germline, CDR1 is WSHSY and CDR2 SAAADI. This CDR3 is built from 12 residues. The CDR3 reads CASGDTGNTIYF. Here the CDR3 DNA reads TGCGCCAGCGGGGACACTGGAAACACCATATATTTT.

CDR3 sequence reads: CASTGGREWNQPQHF. The CDR3 DNA follows: TGTGCCAGCACCGGGGGCAGGGAATGGAATCAGCCCCAGCATTTT. The chain carries TRBV5-8 and TRBJ1-5; TRBD1 might be the D (6 bases). V was shortened by 6 bases and J by 4 bases, with 17 bases between the two germline ends. This CDR3 is built from 15 residues. The germline V gene encodes CDR1 SGHTS and CDR2 YDEGEE.

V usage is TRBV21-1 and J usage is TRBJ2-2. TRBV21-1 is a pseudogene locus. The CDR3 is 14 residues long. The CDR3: CASSKIRNTGELFF. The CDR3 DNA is TGTGCCAGCAGCAAGATAAGAAACACCGGGGAGCTGTTTTTT.